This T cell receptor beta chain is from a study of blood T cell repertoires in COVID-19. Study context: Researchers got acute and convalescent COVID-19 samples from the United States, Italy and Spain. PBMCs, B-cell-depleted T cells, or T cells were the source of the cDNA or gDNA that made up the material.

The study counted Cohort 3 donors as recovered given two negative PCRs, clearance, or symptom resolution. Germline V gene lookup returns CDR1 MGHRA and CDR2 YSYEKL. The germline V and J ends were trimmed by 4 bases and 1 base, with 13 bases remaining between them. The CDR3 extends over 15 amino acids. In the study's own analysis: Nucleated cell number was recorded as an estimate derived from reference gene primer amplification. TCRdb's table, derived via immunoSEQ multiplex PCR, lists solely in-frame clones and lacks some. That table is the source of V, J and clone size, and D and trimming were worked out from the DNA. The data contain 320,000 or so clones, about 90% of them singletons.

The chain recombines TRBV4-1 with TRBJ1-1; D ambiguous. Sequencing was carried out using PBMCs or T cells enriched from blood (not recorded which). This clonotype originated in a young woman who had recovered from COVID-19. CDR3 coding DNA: TGCGCCAGCAGCCGCTCTCCGGCAGGGAACACTGAAGCTTTCTTT. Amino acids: CASSRSPAGNTEAFF.